This T cell receptor beta chain derives from a study of identical twins. The V gene's germline CDR1 is MGHRA and CDR2 YSYEKL. The V segment lost 3 bases and the J segment 5 bases; nucleotides outside the gene matches: 4. CDR3 size: 15 residues. TCRdb ran MiXCR on the 5' RACE reads and lists one entry per CDR3 protein. This sample has about 530,000 distinct CDR3 sequences; 20% to 25% occur once, and the top ten carry around 0.47%. This clonotype was picked up a small number of times. This same sample was also part of a study on yellow fever vaccine responses in identical twins.

The V and J genes are TRBV4-1 and TRBJ1-5; the match to TRBD1 covers 10 bases. Sequencing was performed on CD4+ T cells sorted from blood. The receptor comes from a woman aged 18-29 years in good health. The CDR3 is CASSQIDRGHQPQHF. In DNA, the CDR3 is TGCGCCAGCAGCCAGATCGACAGGGGGCATCAGCCCCAGCATTTT.